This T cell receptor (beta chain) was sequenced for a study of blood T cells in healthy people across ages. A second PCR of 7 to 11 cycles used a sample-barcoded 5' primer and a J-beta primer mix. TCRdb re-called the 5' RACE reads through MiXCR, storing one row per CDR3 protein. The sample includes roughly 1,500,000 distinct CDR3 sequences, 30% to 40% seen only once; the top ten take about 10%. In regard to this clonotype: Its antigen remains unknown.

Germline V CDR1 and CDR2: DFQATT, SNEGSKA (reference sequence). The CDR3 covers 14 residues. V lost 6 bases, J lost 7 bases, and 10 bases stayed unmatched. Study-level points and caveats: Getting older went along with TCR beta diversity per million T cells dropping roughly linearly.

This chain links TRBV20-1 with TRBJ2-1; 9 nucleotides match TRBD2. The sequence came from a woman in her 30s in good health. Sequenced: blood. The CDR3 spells CSAPPAGGRNEQFF. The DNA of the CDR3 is TGCAGTGCCCCGCCGGCGGGGGGGCGAAATGAGCAGTTCTTC.